This TCR beta chain was documented in a study of tumor-infiltrating lymphocytes in primary liver carcinoma. Study at large: Stage T1-T3 N0M0 tumors spanned about 4.2 to 10 cm. Study-level points and caveats: Tumors had a top-250-clone fraction that was significantly higher than blood (p = 0.039).

The study extracted blood RNA from unsorted whole blood and also extracted germline DNA. Reverse transcription of about 500 ng total RNA with a constant-region primer produced TCR beta cDNA. Employing slightly modified ARM-PCR, three nested multiplex PCR rounds were run, and these gave rise to the TCR beta libraries. The two initial PCR rounds, around 10 cycles each, used TRBV1-TRBV30 forward and C-beta reverse primers. TCRdb reanalysed the multiplex PCR reads using MiXCR and keeps one entry per CDR3 protein. Altogether more than 150,000 distinct CDR3 sequences are present, 60% being singletons, with the ten largest covering approximately 70%. The CDR3 sequence is 14 residues long. Germline V gene sequence: CDR1 SEHNR, CDR2 FQNEAQ (reference sequence). Trimming took 5 bases from V and 4 from J; bases not matched to a gene: 2. Notes on this clonotype: No antigen is known for it.

The V gene is TRBV7-9, the J gene TRBJ2-5; 12 nucleotides line up with TRBD2. This sequence was found in a man aged 35 to 55 with primary liver carcinoma and hepatitis B virus infection. Sequencing was carried out using peripheral blood. CDR3 residues: CASSLTSGRETQYF. The CDR3 coding sequence is TGTGCCAGCAGCCTGACTAGCGGGAGAGAGACCCAGTACTTC.